This TCR beta chain was profiled in a study of T cells in Graves' hyperthyroidism and ophthalmopathy. With regard to this clonotype: No antigen is known for it.

Study-level results: Also found in blood were most expanded thyroid clonotypes above 0.001. A model using 13 V-J features told ophthalmopathy apart from stable hyperthyroidism.

It was RNA transcripts that yielded the amplified TCR beta CDR3 regions. First-round RT-PCR of the TCR CDR3 relied on the HTBI primer set. TCRdb re-called the multiplex PCR reads with MiXCR, one entry per CDR3 protein. This sample has 400,000 or so distinct CDR3 sequences, with around 15% found just once. Any patient presenting with uncontrolled infection, other autoimmune disease, pregnancy or lactation was left out. The origin of this receptor is an older woman with Graves' ophthalmopathy. The sample consisted of blood.

The CDR3, as DNA: TGTGCCAGCAGTTTAGAGACTAGCGGTCCCTACGAGCAGTACTTC. Its translation: CASSLETSGPYEQYF. The rearrangement joins TRBV12-3 or TRBV12-4 to TRBJ2-7; 9 bases match TRBD2. The CDR3 spans 15 residues. The junction had 3 bases not matched to a gene; V was cut back by 1 base and J by 2 bases.